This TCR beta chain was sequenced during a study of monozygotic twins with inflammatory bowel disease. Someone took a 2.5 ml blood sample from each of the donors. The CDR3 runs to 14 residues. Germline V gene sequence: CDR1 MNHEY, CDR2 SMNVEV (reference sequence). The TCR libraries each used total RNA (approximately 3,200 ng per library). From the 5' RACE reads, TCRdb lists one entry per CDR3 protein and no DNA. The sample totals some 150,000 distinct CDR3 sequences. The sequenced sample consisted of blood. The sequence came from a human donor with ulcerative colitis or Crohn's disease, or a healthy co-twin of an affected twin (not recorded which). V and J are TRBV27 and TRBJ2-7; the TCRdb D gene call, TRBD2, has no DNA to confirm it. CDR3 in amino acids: CASSLVGRVYEQYF.